One sample yielded the 8 T cell receptor beta chains listed below, sequenced in a study of stem cell transplantation in POMP-related autoinflammatory disease. Only in-frame clones appear in the TCRdb table, and some are missing; sequencing was by immunoSEQ multiplex PCR. The sample holds tens of thousands of clones, around 90% seen once. This material consisted of CD4+ T cells from PBMCs, taken after stem cell transplantation. The receptor set was obtained from a human patient with POMP-related autoinflammation and immune dysregulation (PRAID). Some T cells here may be from the graft donor.

This chain joins TRBV3-1 (or the pseudogene TRBV3-2) and TRBJ2-2, with TRBD2 matching 9 bases. The CDR3 spans 16 residues. V shed 1 base, J shed 3 bases, and the junction held 3 bases outside the gene matches. In germline, CDR1 is LGHDT, CDR2 YNNKEL (reference sequence). Written as DNA, the CDR3 is TGTGCCAGCAGCCAAGCCAGCGGGGGGTACACCGGGGAGCTGTTTTTT. Protein product: CASSQASGGYTGELFF.

The chain combines TRBV3-1 (or the pseudogene TRBV3-2) with TRBJ2-3; D call uncertain. Germline V gene data show CDR1 as LGHDT and CDR2 as YNNKEL (reference sequence). This CDR3 is 16 amino acids long. V shed 5 bases and J shed 4 bases, with 19 bases lying between them. The CDR3 DNA follows: TGTGCCAGCAGCGTCCGGGTTCAGTGGGGTGCAGATACGCAGTATTTT. Translating it yields CASSVRVQWGADTQYF.

The V and J genes are TRBV28 and TRBJ2-7; D perhaps matches TRBD1 (5 bases). This CDR3 is built from 14 residues. Trimming shortened V by 7 bases and J by 1 base, and 14 bases separated the two germline ends. From germline, CDR1 is MDHEN and CDR2 SYDVKM. CDR3 amino acids: CASTSPGFSYEQYF. Written as DNA, the CDR3 is TGTGCCAGCACCTCGCCAGGGTTTTCCTACGAGCAGTACTTC.

The V call is TRBV5-1, the J call TRBJ2-3; TRBD2 aligns across 13 bases. The CDR3 is 17 residues long. Germline V gives CDR1 SGHRS, CDR2 YFSETQ. After removal of 4 bases from V and 5 bases from J, the junction contained 10 bases not matched to a gene. The CDR3 sequence is CASSILGLAGAGDTQYF. DNA of the CDR3: TGCGCCAGCAGCATATTAGGACTAGCGGGAGCAGGAGATACGCAGTATTTT.

The table lists this clone with a count of one. V is TRBV2 and J is TRBJ1-4; the D gene is possibly TRBD1 (5 bases). With 7 bases removed from V and 3 bases from J, the gap between germline ends came to 12 bases. The germline V gene has CDR1 SNHLY and CDR2 FYNNEI. CDR3 length equals 14 residues. Here the CDR3 reads CASTPGGANEKLFF. CDR3 nucleotide sequence: TGTGCCAGCACCCCGGGAGGGGCTAATGAAAAACTGTTTTTT.

This rearrangement joins TRBV6-1 to TRBJ2-5; D remains unclear. In germline, CDR1 is MNHNS, CDR2 SASEGT. This CDR3 comprises 14 residues. Trimming left V 0 bases short and J 7 bases short, with 12 bases between. The DNA of the CDR3 is TGTGCCAGCAGTGAAGCAAATTTACAGCCGACCCAGTACTTC. Protein: CASSEANLQPTQYF.

Here the CDR3 reads CASTVGTNSGNTIYF. The CDR3 DNA is TGTGCCAGCACCGTCGGGACAAACTCTGGAAACACCATATATTTT. The chain is built from TRBV5-4 and TRBJ1-3, with TRBD1 as a possible D gene (6 bases). V was cut by 6 bases and J by 0 bases, with 13 bases left in between. This CDR3 comprises 15 residues. CDR1 SGHNT and CDR2 YYREEE come from the germline V gene (reference sequence).

Turning to this clone: One end of the junction does not line up with germline, which may come from a read error. V and J are TRBV5-1 and TRBJ2-5, with a weak D call TRBD2 (6 bases). The CDR3 has 13 amino acids. Germline V gene data show CDR1 as SGHRS and CDR2 as YFSETQ. The CDR3 DNA is TGCGCCAGCAACTTGACGGGGGACGAGACCCAGTACTTC. Translated: CASNLTGDETQYF.